This T cell receptor (beta chain) was documented in a study of T-cell reconstitution after alpha-beta-depleted transplantation in children. The study's findings and limits: Newly generated T cells supplied most T-cell counts and diversity one year post-transplant.

The TCRbeta library incorporated unique molecular identifiers. TCRdb analysed the PCR reads with MiXCR anew, one entry per CDR3 protein. The sample records about a million distinct CDR3 sequences, 25% to 30% being singletons. The CDR3 runs to 11 residues. With 3 bases removed from V and 7 bases from J, the gap between germline ends came to 3 bases. The table lists this clonotype with many counts. Its antigen remains unidentified. The receptor's source is a boy under two years old who had a stem cell transplant for SCID, so the T cells may come from the graft donor. The sample in question was PBMCs, mostly from graft donor cells, obtained 360 days after TCRalphabeta/CD19-depleted stem cell transplant. The V and J genes are TRBV12-3 or TRBV12-4 and TRBJ2-2; D gene uncertain. The chain's CDR3 is CASSFLGELFF. In DNA form, the CDR3 reads TGTGCCAGCAGTTTTCTCGGGGAGCTGTTTTTT.